This T cell receptor (beta chain) was observed in a study of tumor-infiltrating lymphocytes in primary liver carcinoma. Study background: Sample yields, roughly 3.65 to 8 million productive TCRbeta reads, were similar across the tissue types. Study conclusions and caveats: Tumor region pairs overlapped more than did tumor-adjacent and tumor-blood pairs.

The source of the blood RNA was unsorted whole blood, and germline DNA was extracted as well. Remarks on this clonotype: The antigen is unknown. At one end, the junction sequence differs from germline, possibly due to a read error.

A constant-region primer served to make TCR beta cDNA from roughly 480 ng total RNA. Three nested multiplex PCR rounds, a slightly modified ARM-PCR, produced the libraries for TCR beta. In the first two PCR rounds, TRBV1-TRBV30 forward primers were paired with a C-beta reverse primer, and each round lasted roughly 10 cycles. TCRdb redid the calling of the multiplex PCR reads with MiXCR, one entry per CDR3 protein. The table lists about 330,000 distinct CDR3 sequences, around 60% of them singletons, with under 8.5% in the top ten. Germline CDR1 and CDR2: SGHDT and YYEEEE. The CDR3 is 13 amino acids. V is TRBV5-6 and J is TRBJ2-7; D tentatively reads TRBD1 or TRBD2 (5 bases each). Material for sequencing was peripheral blood. This clonotype originated in a man aged 40-49 years with primary liver carcinoma and hepatitis B virus infection. DNA for the CDR3: TGTGCCAGCAGCTGGGGGTCCGGCTACGAACAGTACTTC. The encoded protein is CASSWGSGYEQYF.